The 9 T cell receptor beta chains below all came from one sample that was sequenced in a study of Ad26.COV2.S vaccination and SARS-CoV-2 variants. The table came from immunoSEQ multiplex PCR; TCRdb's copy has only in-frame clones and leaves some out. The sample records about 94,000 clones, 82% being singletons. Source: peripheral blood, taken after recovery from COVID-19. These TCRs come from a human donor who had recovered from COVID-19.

CDR3 sequence (DNA): TGTGCCAGCAGCCTGACCGCTACTAGCGGGAGGGCGAACACCGGGGAGCTGTTTTTT. Its translation: CASSLTATSGRANTGELFF. The rearrangement joins TRBV9 to TRBJ2-2; 13 positions match TRBD2. The CDR3 has 19 amino acids. The germline gives CDR1 SGDLS, CDR2 YYNGEE. V was pared by 4 bases and J by 0 bases, with 9 bases of the junction left unmatched.

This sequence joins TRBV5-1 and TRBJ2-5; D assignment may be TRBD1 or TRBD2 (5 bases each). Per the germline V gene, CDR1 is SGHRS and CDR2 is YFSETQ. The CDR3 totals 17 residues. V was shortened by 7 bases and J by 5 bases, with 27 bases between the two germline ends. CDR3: CASSLGEGNGARETQYF. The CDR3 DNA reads TGCGCCAGCTCCTTGGGAGAGGGGAACGGGGCTCGGGAGACCCAGTACTTC. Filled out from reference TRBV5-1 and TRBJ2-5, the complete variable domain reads KAGVTQTPRYLIKTRGQQVTLSCSPISGHRSVSWYQQTPGQGLQFLFEYFSETQRNKGNFPGRFSGRQFSNSRSEMNVSTLELGDSALYLCASSLGEGNGARETQYFGPGTRLLVL.

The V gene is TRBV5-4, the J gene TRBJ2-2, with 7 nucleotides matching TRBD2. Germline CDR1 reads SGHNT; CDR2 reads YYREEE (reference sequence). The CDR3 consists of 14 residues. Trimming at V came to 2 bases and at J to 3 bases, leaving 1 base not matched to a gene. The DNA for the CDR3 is TGTGCCAGCAGCTTTGGGGGGGACACCGGGGAGCTGTTTTTT. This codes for CASSFGGDTGELFF.

The CDR3 region is CASTGDSGANVLTF. CDR3 DNA: TGTGCCAGCACAGGGGACTCTGGGGCCAACGTCCTGACTTTC. The chain combines TRBV2 with TRBJ2-6; possibly TRBD1 for D (6 bases). This CDR3 is built from 14 residues. Trimming stripped 7 bases from V and 0 bases from J, with 7 bases between. The germline V gene has CDR1 SNHLY and CDR2 FYNNEI.

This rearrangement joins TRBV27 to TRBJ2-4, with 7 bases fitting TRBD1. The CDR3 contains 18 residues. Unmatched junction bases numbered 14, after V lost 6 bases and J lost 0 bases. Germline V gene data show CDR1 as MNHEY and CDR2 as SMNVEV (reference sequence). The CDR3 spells CASSAQGFGLLAKNIQYF. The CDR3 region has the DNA TGTGCCAGCAGCGCACAGGGGTTCGGGCTCCTAGCCAAAAACATTCAGTACTTC.

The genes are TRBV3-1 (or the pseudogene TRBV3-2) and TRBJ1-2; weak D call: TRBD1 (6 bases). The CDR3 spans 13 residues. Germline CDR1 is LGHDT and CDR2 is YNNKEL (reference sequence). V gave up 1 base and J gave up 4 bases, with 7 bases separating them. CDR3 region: CASSQVQGYGYTF. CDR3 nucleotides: TGTGCCAGCAGCCAAGTACAGGGCTATGGCTACACCTTC.

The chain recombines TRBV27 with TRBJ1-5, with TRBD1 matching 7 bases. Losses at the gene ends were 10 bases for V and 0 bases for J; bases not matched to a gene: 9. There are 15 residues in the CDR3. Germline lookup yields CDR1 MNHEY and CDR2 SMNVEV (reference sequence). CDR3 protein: CATGTAPYSNQPQHF. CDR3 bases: TGTGCCACCGGGACAGCCCCTTATAGCAATCAGCCCCAGCATTTT.

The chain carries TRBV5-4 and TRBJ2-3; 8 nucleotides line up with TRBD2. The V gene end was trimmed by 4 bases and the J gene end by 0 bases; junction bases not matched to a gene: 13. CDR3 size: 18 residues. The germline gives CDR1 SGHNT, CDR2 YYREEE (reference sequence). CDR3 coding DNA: TGTGCCAGCAGCCCCCCAGCGGGAGCGTCTAATAGCACAGATACGCAGTATTTT. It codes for CASSPPAGASNSTDTQYF.

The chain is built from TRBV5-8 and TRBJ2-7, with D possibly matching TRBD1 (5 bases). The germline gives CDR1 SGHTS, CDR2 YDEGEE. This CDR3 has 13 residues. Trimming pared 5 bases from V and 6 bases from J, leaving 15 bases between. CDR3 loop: CASRMSGSVEQYF. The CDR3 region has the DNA TGTGCCAGCAGAATGTCAGGGTCTGTCGAGCAGTACTTC.